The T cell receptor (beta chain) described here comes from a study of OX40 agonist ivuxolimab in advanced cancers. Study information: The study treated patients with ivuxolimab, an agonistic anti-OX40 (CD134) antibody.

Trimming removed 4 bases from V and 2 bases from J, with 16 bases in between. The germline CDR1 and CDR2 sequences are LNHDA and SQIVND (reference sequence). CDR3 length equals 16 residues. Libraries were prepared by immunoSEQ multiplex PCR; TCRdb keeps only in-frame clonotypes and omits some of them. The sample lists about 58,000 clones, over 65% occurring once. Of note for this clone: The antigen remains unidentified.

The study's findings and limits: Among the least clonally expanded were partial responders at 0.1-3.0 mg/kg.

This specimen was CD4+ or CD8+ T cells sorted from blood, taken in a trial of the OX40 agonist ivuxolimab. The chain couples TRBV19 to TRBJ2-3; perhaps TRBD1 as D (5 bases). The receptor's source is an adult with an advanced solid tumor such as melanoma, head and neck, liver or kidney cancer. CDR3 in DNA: TGTGCCAGTAGTAATTCCAGGGATCCATCCACAGATACGCAGTATTTT. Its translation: CASSNSRDPSTDTQYF.